The clone carrying this TCR beta chain was counted between two and nine times. The sample comes from a study of T-cell memory formation after mild COVID-19. The V and J ends lost 1 base and 0 bases respectively, with 13 bases between them. Per the germline V gene, CDR1 is SGHNT and CDR2 is YYREEE (reference sequence). This CDR3 is built from 16 residues. TCRdb reanalysed the 5' RACE reads using MiXCR and keeps one entry per CDR3 protein. The table shows around 200,000 distinct CDR3 sequences, with around 30% occurring only once. The genes are TRBV5-4 and TRBJ2-5, with D hard to call. Material for sequencing was PBMCs or a T cell subset sorted from them (not recorded which). The origin of this receptor is an adult woman who had mild COVID-19 (a few samples of this study predate the infection). Cell type and time point are not known. The CDR3 sequence is CASSLSRLQYQETQYF. The DNA for the CDR3 is TGTGCCAGCAGCTTGTCCCGGCTACAGTACCAAGAGACCCAGTACTTC.